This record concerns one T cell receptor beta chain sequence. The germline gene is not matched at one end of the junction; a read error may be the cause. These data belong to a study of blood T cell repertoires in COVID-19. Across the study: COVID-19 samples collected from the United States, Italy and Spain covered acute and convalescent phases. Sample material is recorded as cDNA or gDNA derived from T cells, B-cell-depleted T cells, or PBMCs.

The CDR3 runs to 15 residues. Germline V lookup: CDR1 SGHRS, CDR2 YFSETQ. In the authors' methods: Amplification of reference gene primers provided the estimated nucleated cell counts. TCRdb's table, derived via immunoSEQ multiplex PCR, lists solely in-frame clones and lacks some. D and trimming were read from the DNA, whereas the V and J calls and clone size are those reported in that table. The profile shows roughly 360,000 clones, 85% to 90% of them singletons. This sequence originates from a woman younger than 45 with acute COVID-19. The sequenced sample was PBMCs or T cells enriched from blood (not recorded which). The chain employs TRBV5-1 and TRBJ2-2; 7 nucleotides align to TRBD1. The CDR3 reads CASSLVGQTTGELFF. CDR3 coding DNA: TGCGCCAGCAGCTTGGTGGGACAGACCACCGGGGAGTTGTTTTTT.